The rows below give T cell receptor beta chains drawn from one sample of a study of cytomegalovirus exposure and HLA in healthy donors. The table came from immunoSEQ multiplex PCR; TCRdb's copy has only in-frame clones and leaves some out. The repertoire consists of about 73,000 clones, with 75% occurring once and the leading ten covering approximately 13%. The specimen sequenced was PBMCs. These receptors all come from a man aged 70 or older in good health and CMV-seronegative. Both conserved end residues are part of each CDR3. Fields, in order: J gene, clone size, D gene, V gene, CDR3 DNA, CDR3 protein. D genes are given only for firm matches. Clone size is shown for a subset of rows, as once, few, many or a class of expanded clone.

J: TRBJ2-2
size: .
D: TRBD2
V: TRBV10-3
DNA: TGTGCCATCACTGGGACTAGTGATACCGGGGAGCTGTTTTTT
CDR3: CAITGTSDTGELFF

J: TRBJ1-1
size: few
D: TRBD1
V: TRBV7-9
DNA: TGTTCCAGCAGATACAGGGGGGGCATGGACACTGAAGCTTTCTTT
CDR3: CSSRYRGGMDTEAFF

J: TRBJ1-5
size: .
D: .
V: TRBV7-9
DNA: TGTTCCAGCAGCCCAAGGGGAGGGATTAGCAATCAGCCCCAGCATTTT
CDR3: CSSSPRGGISNQPQHF

J: TRBJ1-1
size: .
D: .
V: TRBV21-1
DNA: TGTGCCAGCAGCACCCGCATGTCACAGACAAACACTGAAGCTTTCTTT
CDR3: CASSTRMSQTNTEAFF

J: TRBJ2-7
size: few
D: .
V: TRBV21-1
DNA: TGTGCCGGAGCGCGGGAGACCCACGAGCAGTACTTC
CDR3: CAGARETHEQYF

J: TRBJ1-1
size: few
D: TRBD1
V: TRBV18
DNA: TGTGCCAGCTCACCGGGACAGGGACTCGACACTGAAGCTTTCTTT
CDR3: CASSPGQGLDTEAFF

J: TRBJ2-5
size: few
D: .
V: TRBV29-1
DNA: TGCAGCGCCCTATTTGCAGGAACCCAAGAGACCCAGTACTTC
CDR3: CSALFAGTQETQYF

J: TRBJ2-7
size: .
D: .
V: TRBV19
DNA: TGTGCCAGTAGTATGGGATCGTCCCAGGGCTACGAGCAGTACTTC
CDR3: CASSMGSSQGYEQYF

J: TRBJ1-1
size: .
D: .
V: TRBV7-2
DNA: TGTGCCAGCAGCTTACATGTGAACACTGAAGCTTTCTTT
CDR3: CASSLHVNTEAFF

J: TRBJ2-1
size: .
D: .
V: TRBV5-1
DNA: TGCGCCAGCAGCTCGAACCTGGGAGTAAGGGATGAGCAGTTCTTC
CDR3: CASSSNLGVRDEQFF

J: TRBJ1-1
size: medium-sized
D: .
V: TRBV11-2
DNA: TGTGCCAGCAGGCACCTCAGGGGTCGACTGAACACTGAAGCTTTCTTT
CDR3: CASRHLRGRLNTEAFF

J: TRBJ2-5
size: .
D: TRBD1
V: TRBV19
DNA: TGTGCCAGTAGTAGGACAGGGAGTACCCAAGAGACCCAGTACTTC
CDR3: CASSRTGSTQETQYF

J: TRBJ1-1
size: few
D: .
V: TRBV11-2
DNA: TGTGCCAGCAGAACATACGGGACTAACACTGAAGCTTTCTTT
CDR3: CASRTYGTNTEAFF

J: TRBJ1-6
size: .
D: .
V: TRBV18
DNA: TGTGCCAGCTCAGCGACCGAGGCCGTACATTCACCCCTCCACTTT
CDR3: CASSATEAVHSPLHF

J: TRBJ2-1
size: .
D: TRBD2
V: TRBV7-2
DNA: TGTGCCAGCAGCTTAGCGCTAGCGGGATACAATGAGCAGTTCTTC
CDR3: CASSLALAGYNEQFF

J: TRBJ1-4
size: .
D: TRBD1
V: TRBV6-5
DNA: TGTGCCAGCAGTCTGGACAGGAGTAATGAAAAACTGTTTTTT
CDR3: CASSLDRSNEKLFF

J: TRBJ2-1
size: .
D: TRBD2
V: TRBV2
DNA: TGTGCCAGCATTAGCGGGCCCTACAATGAGCAGTTCTTC
CDR3: CASISGPYNEQFF

J: TRBJ1-1
size: .
D: .
V: TRBV11-2
DNA: TGTGCCAGCAGGAGGACAGTTATGAACACTGAAGCTTTCTTT
CDR3: CASRRTVMNTEAFF

J: TRBJ2-1
size: .
D: .
V: TRBV20-1
DNA: TGCAGTGCCCGAGAGGGAGGGCAGTTCTTC
CDR3: CSAREGGQFF

J: TRBJ2-5
size: .
D: .
V: TRBV19
DNA: TGTGCCAGTAGTCCCACGACCCGGGACTTTCAACAAGAGACCCAGTACTTC
CDR3: CASSPTTRDFQQETQYF

J: TRBJ2-7
size: few
D: TRBD2
V: TRBV5-6
DNA: TGTGCCAGCAGCTTCCGTCGATCGGGGGGAGGCTACGAGCAGTACTTC
CDR3: CASSFRRSGGGYEQYF

J: TRBJ1-2
size: .
D: .
V: TRBV2
DNA: TGTGCCAGCAGTGAAAGGGGTGCTGGGGCAGGGGAACGCGGAGGCTACACCTTC
CDR3: CASSERGAGAGERGGYTF

J: TRBJ1-6
size: .
D: TRBD1
V: TRBV6-5
DNA: TGTGCCAGCACCAGGACAGGGGGATCGAATTCACCCCTCCACTTT
CDR3: CASTRTGGSNSPLHF

J: TRBJ2-7
size: .
D: .
V: TRBV7-9
DNA: TGTGCCAGCAGCTGGTCTGGGGCGGACGAGCAGTACTTC
CDR3: CASSWSGADEQYF

J: TRBJ2-7
size: .
D: TRBD1
V: TRBV18
DNA: TGTGCCAGCTCTCAAACAGGGGGCGACGAGCAGTACTTC
CDR3: CASSQTGGDEQYF

J: TRBJ2-2
size: once
D: TRBD2
V: TRBV5-1
DNA: TGCGCCAGCAGCTTGGTCGTACTAGCGGGGTTGAACACCGGGGAGCTGTTTTTT
CDR3: CASSLVVLAGLNTGELFF

J: TRBJ2-7
size: .
D: TRBD1
V: TRBV19
DNA: TGTGCCAGTAGTATTCAAGCAGGGGGACGCTACGAGCAGTACTTC
CDR3: CASSIQAGGRYEQYF

J: TRBJ2-7
size: few
D: TRBD1
V: TRBV7-2
DNA: TGTGCCAGCAGCTTAGGAGTCGACAGGGGGCTTTACGAGCAGTACTTC
CDR3: CASSLGVDRGLYEQYF